This T cell receptor beta chain was recovered during a study of regulatory T cells in long-lasting Graves disease. Time point indicated: newly diagnosed GD, antithyroid drugs for less than 3 months. The authors made the TCR library using RNA they extracted from PBMCs. American Thyroid Association guidelines defined Graves' disease diagnosis. The CDR3 sequence is 13 residues long. Germline assignment: CDR1 SGHAT and CDR2 FQNNGV. With regard to this clonotype: One base away lies a much larger clone, so this may be a sequencing read error.

Both iRepertoire HTBI primers and Arm-PCR of CDR3 regions were used to build the TCR beta libraries. TCRdb analysed the multiplex PCR reads with MiXCR anew, one entry per CDR3 protein. This table holds around 250,000 distinct CDR3 sequences, under 20% found once. This same sample was also taken into another study, of T cells in Graves' hyperthyroidism and ophthalmopathy. That paper states: Appearing also in blood were most of the thyroid clonotypes expanded above 0.001.

This TCR was sampled from a woman in her 30s with Graves disease. The chain combines TRBV11-2 with TRBJ1-1; no clear D gene. The sample here was peripheral blood mononuclear cells (PBMCs), taken at new diagnosis, from a patient treated with antithyroid drugs. In DNA, the CDR3 is TGTGCCAGCAGCTGGGGATTGAACACTGAAACTTTCTTT. Its protein is CASSWGLNTETFF.